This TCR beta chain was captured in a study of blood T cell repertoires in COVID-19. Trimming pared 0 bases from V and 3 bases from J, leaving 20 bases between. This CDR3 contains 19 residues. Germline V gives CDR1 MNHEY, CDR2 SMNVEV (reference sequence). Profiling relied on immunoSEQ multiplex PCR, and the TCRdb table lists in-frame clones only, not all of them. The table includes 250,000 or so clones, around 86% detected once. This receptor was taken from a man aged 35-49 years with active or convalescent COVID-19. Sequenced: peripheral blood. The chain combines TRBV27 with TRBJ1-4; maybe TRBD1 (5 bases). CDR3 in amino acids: CASSLSIPPKKGPNEKLFF. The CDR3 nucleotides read TGTGCCAGCAGTTTATCCATCCCTCCAAAAAAGGGGCCTAATGAAAAACTGTTTTTT.